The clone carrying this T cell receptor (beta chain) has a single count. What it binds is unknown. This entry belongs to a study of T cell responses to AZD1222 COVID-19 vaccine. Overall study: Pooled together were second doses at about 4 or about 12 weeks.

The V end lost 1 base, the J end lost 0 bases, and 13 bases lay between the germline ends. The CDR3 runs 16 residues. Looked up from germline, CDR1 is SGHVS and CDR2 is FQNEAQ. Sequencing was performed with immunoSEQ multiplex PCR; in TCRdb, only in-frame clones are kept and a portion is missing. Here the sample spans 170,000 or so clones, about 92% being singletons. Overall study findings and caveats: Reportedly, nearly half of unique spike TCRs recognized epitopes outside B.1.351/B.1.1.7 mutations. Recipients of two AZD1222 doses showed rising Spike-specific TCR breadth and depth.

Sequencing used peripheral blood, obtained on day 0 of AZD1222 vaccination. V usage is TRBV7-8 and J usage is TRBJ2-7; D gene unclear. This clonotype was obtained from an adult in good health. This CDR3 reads CASSLVRRISSYEQYF. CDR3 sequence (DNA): TGTGCCAGCAGCTTAGTGCGGCGGATAAGCTCCTACGAGCAGTACTTC.